These T cell receptor beta chains were read from a single sample in a study of T cell responses to AZD1222 COVID-19 vaccine. Profiling relied on immunoSEQ multiplex PCR, and the TCRdb table lists in-frame clones only, not all of them. The table lists 160,000 or so clones, 88% of them singletons. This material consisted of peripheral blood, taken 28 days after the second AZD1222 dose. The receptors derive from an adult who received the AZD1222 COVID-19 vaccine. The CDR3 runs from the conserved cysteine through the conserved F or W. A D gene is named only where the DNA matches it firmly. Clone size appears in some rows only: once, few, many, or a class for an expanded clone.

clone_size,d_call,j_call,v_call,cdr3_nt,cdr3_aa
.,TRBD1,TRBJ1-2,TRBV9,TGTGCCAGCAGCGAGGGAGGAGGGGGCAACTATGGCTACACCTTC,CASSEGGGGNYGYTF
.,.,TRBJ1-1,TRBV18,TGTGCCAGCTCACCGCCAGCGAACACTGAAGCTTTCTTT,CASSPPANTEAFF
.,.,TRBJ2-7,TRBV6-5,TGTGCCAGCGGACCCCTTACCTACGAGCAGTACTTC,CASGPLTYEQYF
.,.,TRBJ1-2,TRBV4-2,TGTGCCAGCAGCCAAGAGGGGGATAGCGGCAGGGAGGATAACTATGGCTACACCTTC,CASSQEGDSGREDNYGYTF
.,.,TRBJ1-6,TRBV5-4,TGTGCCAGCAGCTTGGGGGAAGTGAGGAATTCACCCCTCCACTTT,CASSLGEVRNSPLHF
.,.,TRBJ1-2,TRBV14,TGTGCCAGCAGCCAAGCCGGGGGCTCCGGCTATGGCTACACCTTC,CASSQAGGSGYGYTF
.,.,TRBJ1-6,TRBV6-1,TGTGCCAGCAGTGGACTCGGGGGAAGGGGAGATTCACCCCTCCACTTT,CASSGLGGRGDSPLHF
few,.,TRBJ2-2,TRBV5-6,TGTGCCAGCAGCTTCGTGAGTAGCGGGAACACCGGGGAGCTGTTTTTT,CASSFVSSGNTGELFF
.,.,TRBJ1-1,TRBV14,TGTGCCAGCAGCCAGAAAGCGGCCAGCGCCAGCACTGAAGCTTTCTTT,CASSQKAASASTEAFF
.,.,TRBJ1-3,TRBV7-8,TGTGCCAGCAGCTTATTGGTGGGGGAATGGTCTGGAAACACCATATATTTT,CASSLLVGEWSGNTIYF
.,.,TRBJ1-2,TRBV14,TGTGCCAGCAGCTTATTCGGAGCTAACTATGGCTACACCTTC,CASSLFGANYGYTF
.,.,TRBJ1-5,TRBV10-2,TGCGCCAGCAGTGAGTCGAGGGGGGGGCGTCAGCCCCAGCATTTT,CASSESRGGRQPQHF
few,.,TRBJ1-3,TRBV30,TGTGCCTGGAGCCTCGGGACGGTTGGAAACACCATATATTTT,CAWSLGTVGNTIYF
once,TRBD1,TRBJ1-5,TRBV19,TGTGCCAGTAGTAGGGACAGTAGGACGTATAGCAATCAGCCCCAGCATTTT,CASSRDSRTYSNQPQHF
once,TRBD2,TRBJ2-3,TRBV13,TGTGCCAGCAGAGCGGGACTTGGGGAGGGAGATACGCAGTATTTT,CASRAGLGEGDTQYF
.,.,TRBJ1-4,TRBV19,TGTGCCAGTAGTCCACGGGGGGGAAGCGAAAAACTGTTTTTT,CASSPRGGSEKLFF
.,.,TRBJ2-1,TRBV7-3,TGTGCCAGCAGCTTAGGGGGATCCAATGAGCAGTTCTTC,CASSLGGSNEQFF
.,.,TRBJ1-5,TRBV10-3,TGTGCCATCAGTGAGCAGAGACCCCAGCATTTT,CAISEQRPQHF
.,.,TRBJ1-1,TRBV29-1,TGCAGCGTTGATGCCACTTCTGAAGCTTTCTTT,CSVDATSEAFF
.,.,TRBJ2-2,TRBV11-2,TGTGCCAGCAGCTTGATACCCGGTTCCGGGGAGCTGTTTTTT,CASSLIPGSGELFF
.,.,TRBJ2-7,TRBV7-9,TGTGCCAGCAGCTTAGGTTTCGGCGAGCAGTACTTC,CASSLGFGEQYF
.,.,TRBJ1-5,TRBV7-2,TGTGCCAGCAGCAAAAAAGATCAGCCCCAGCATTTT,CASSKKDQPQHF
.,.,TRBJ2-3,TRBV12-3/TRBV12-4,TGTGCCAGCAGTTTATACAGTTTAGATACGCAGTATTTT,CASSLYSLDTQYF
.,.,TRBJ1-2,TRBV27,TGTGCCAGCCGGGCTAACAGGGTCTCAAGCTACACCTTC,CASRANRVSSYTF
few,.,TRBJ1-2,TRBV2,TGTGCCAGCACCGGAAGGTCGGCGAACTATGGCTACACCTTC,CASTGRSANYGYTF
.,.,TRBJ1-1,TRBV5-4,TGTGCCAGCCGCGGGCGGGACCTAAACACTGAAGCTTTCTTT,CASRGRDLNTEAFF
.,.,TRBJ2-5,TRBV6-1,TGTGCCAGCAGTGAGGGCCCGGCCCAGTACTTC,CASSEGPAQYF
.,.,TRBJ1-2,TRBV5-6,TGTGCCAGCAGCTTAGGGCAGTATGGCTACACCTTC,CASSLGQYGYTF
few,.,TRBJ1-6,TRBV5-1,TGCGCCAGCAGCTTGGAACTATGGGGGGCCAATTCACCCCTCCACTTT,CASSLELWGANSPLHF
.,TRBD1,TRBJ1-1,TRBV7-9,TGTGCCAGCAGCTTATTGGGACAGGGGTCTTTCTTT,CASSLLGQGSFF
.,.,TRBJ1-2,TRBV28,TGTGCCAGCAGTCCAGCCGGGAATAGTTTCGGTGGCTACACCTTC,CASSPAGNSFGGYTF
.,.,TRBJ1-6,TRBV13,TGTGCCAGCAGCTTAGCAGACTTCGATAATTCACCCCTCCACTTT,CASSLADFDNSPLHF
.,.,TRBJ2-7,TRBV18,TGTGCCAGCTCACCCACGCGACTAGTAACCCACGAGCAGTACTTC,CASSPTRLVTHEQYF
.,TRBD1,TRBJ1-2,TRBV7-2,TGTGCCAGCAGCTTAGGGACAGGGAGTATCTATGGCTACACCTTC,CASSLGTGSIYGYTF
few,.,TRBJ1-1,TRBV6-5,TGTGCCAGCACCTTTGGGGGCCTGAACACTGAAGCTTTCTTT,CASTFGGLNTEAFF
.,.,TRBJ2-5,TRBV12-3/TRBV12-4,TGTGCCAGCAGTTTACGCAGCCAAGAGACCCAGTACTTC,CASSLRSQETQYF
.,.,TRBJ1-1,TRBV30,TGTGCCTGGGTTGGAGGCACTGAAGCTTTCTTT,CAWVGGTEAFF
few,.,TRBJ2-7,TRBV5-1,TGCGCCAGCAGCGACTACGAGCAGTACTTC,CASSDYEQYF
.,.,TRBJ1-1,TRBV29-1,TGCAGCGTTGTGTCGTATACTCGCCCCCACACTGAAGCTTTCTTT,CSVVSYTRPHTEAFF
.,.,TRBJ2-2,TRBV25-1,TGTGCCAGCAGTGACAGAGCGAACACCGGGGAGCTGTTTTTT,CASSDRANTGELFF
.,.,TRBJ2-1,TRBV5-1,TGCGCCAGCAGCATATTCACCTTAAGTGAGCAGTTCTTC,CASSIFTLSEQFF
.,.,TRBJ2-3,TRBV28,TGTGCCAGCCGGGACTCCACAGATACGCAGTATTTT,CASRDSTDTQYF